This TCR beta chain was retrieved from a study of T-cell memory formation after mild COVID-19. In the study overall: TCR clusters were largely donor specific.

Broader study findings: The study found balanced CD4/CD8 in clones contracting day 15 to 85 and a CD4+ lean in later expanders.

TCRdb reanalysed the 5' RACE reads using MiXCR and keeps one entry per CDR3 protein. The sample includes fewer than 650,000 distinct CDR3 sequences, about 18% seen only once; the top ten take about 7.5%. In the case of this clonotype: Its matching antigen is unknown.

Material: PBMCs or a T cell subset sorted from them (not recorded which). The TCR was taken from an adult woman who had mild COVID-19 (a few samples of this study predate the infection). Cell type and time point are not known.

CDR3 coding DNA: TGCGCCAGCAGCCATTTGGGGGGGACCTACGAGCAGTACTTC. Translated, it gives CASSHLGGTYEQYF. The gene calls are TRBV4-1 and TRBJ2-7, with 7 bases matching TRBD2. CDR3 size: 14 residues. Trimming at V came to 3 bases and at J to 2 bases, leaving 4 bases not matched to a gene. CDR1 and CDR2 (germline): MGHRA, YSYEKL.